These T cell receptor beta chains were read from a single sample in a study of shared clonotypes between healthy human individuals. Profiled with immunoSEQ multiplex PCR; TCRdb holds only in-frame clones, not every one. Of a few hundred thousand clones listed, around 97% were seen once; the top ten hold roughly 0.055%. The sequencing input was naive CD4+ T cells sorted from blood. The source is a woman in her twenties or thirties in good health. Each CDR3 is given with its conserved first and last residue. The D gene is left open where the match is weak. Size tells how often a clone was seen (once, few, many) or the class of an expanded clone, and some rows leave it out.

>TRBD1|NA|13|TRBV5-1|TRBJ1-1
TGCGCCAGCAGTCGGGACAGCAGGACTGAAGCTTTCTTT
CASSRDSRTEAFF
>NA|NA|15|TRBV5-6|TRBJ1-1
TGTGCCAGCATGCGCCCCGGCGGAATAAACACTGAAGCTTTCTTT
CASMRPGGINTEAFF
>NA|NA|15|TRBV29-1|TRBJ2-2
TGCAGCGTCCGGCCCGGGGGCGATAGCACCGGGGAGCTGTTTTTT
CSVRPGGDSTGELFF
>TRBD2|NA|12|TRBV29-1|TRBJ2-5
TGCAGTGGGGGGGCGGGAGGAGAGACCCAGTACTTC
CSGGAGGETQYF
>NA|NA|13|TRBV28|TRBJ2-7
TGTGCCAGCACAGAGACAGGACCCTACGAGCAGTACTTC
CASTETGPYEQYF
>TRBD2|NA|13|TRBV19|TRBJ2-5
TGTGCCACCAGGACTAGCGGGAAGGAGACCCAGTACTTC
CATRTSGKETQYF
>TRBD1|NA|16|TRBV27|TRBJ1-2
TGTGCCAGCAGTTCAGACCTAACAGGGGCCAACTATGGCTACACCTTC
CASSSDLTGANYGYTF
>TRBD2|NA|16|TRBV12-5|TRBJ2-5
TGTGCTAGTGGTACCGGGACTAGCGGGAGAATGAAGACCCAGTACTTC
CASGTGTSGRMKTQYF
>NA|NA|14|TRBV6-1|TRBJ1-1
TGTGCCAGCGGAGGGACGGGAGATACTACAGAAGCTTTCTTT
CASGGTGDTTEAFF
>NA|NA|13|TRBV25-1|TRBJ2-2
TGTGCCAGCAGCAGGTTCGGGACCGGGGAGCTGTTTTTT
CASSRFGTGELFF
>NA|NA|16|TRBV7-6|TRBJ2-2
TGTGCCAGCAGTTCCGAGGGGCTGAGAGGGACCGGGGAGCTGTTTTTT
CASSSEGLRGTGELFF
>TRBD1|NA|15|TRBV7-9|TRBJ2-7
TGTGCCAGCAGCTTGCGGGACAGGGGAGTCTACGAGCAGTACTTC
CASSLRDRGVYEQYF
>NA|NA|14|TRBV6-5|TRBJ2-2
TGTGCCAGCAGCGGGACGCCGATTACCGGGGAGCTGTTTTTT
CASSGTPITGELFF
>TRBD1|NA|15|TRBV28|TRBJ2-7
TGTGCCAGCGGAATCACCGGGACAGGGTCCTACGAGCAGTACTTC
CASGITGTGSYEQYF
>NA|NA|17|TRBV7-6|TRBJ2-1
TGTGCCAGCAGCAACCTGGGGGGTCCGAACTCCTACAATGAGCAGTTCTTC
CASSNLGGPNSYNEQFF
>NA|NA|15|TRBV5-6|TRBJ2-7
TGTGCCAGCAGTCCGAGGGGGGGTCCGTCCTACGAGCAGTACTTC
CASSPRGGPSYEQYF
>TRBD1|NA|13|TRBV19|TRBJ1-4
TGTGCCAGTCGGACAGGGGTTAATGAAAAACTGTTTTTT
CASRTGVNEKLFF
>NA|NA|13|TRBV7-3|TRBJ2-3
TGTGCCAGCAGCACTAGTCAATCCGATACGCAGTATTTT
CASSTSQSDTQYF
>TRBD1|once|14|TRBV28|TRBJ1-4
TGTGCCAGCAGGAGACAGGGGCGGCGGGAAAAACTGTTTTTT
CASRRQGRREKLFF
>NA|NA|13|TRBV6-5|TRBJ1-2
TGTGCCAGCAGCCTCGGGACCGGAACTGGCTACACCTTC
CASSLGTGTGYTF
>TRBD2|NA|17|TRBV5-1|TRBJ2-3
TGCGCCAGCAGCATACTGGGACTAGCGGGGACCACAGATACGCAGTATTTT
CASSILGLAGTTDTQYF
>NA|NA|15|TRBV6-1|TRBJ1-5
TGTGCCAGCAGTGATTTAGGGGGATTCAATCAGCCCCAGCATTTT
CASSDLGGFNQPQHF
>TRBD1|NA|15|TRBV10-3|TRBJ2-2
TGTGCCATCAGACCGGGACAGGGGAATACCGGGGAGCTGTTTTTT
CAIRPGQGNTGELFF
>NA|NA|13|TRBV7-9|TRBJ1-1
TGTGCCAGCAGCTTAGAAGGAAACACTGAAGCTTTCTTT
CASSLEGNTEAFF
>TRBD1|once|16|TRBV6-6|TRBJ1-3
TGTGCCAGCAGTTCCCTCGGACAGGGCACCGGAAACACCATATATTTT
CASSSLGQGTGNTIYF
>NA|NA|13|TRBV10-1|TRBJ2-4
TGCGCCAGCAGCCCCCAGGGGAAAAACATTCAGTACTTC
CASSPQGKNIQYF
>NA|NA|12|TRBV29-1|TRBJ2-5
TGCAGCGTTGAAAGGGGCGGTGAGACCCAGTACTTC
CSVERGGETQYF
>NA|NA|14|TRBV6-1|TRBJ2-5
TGTGCCAGCAGTGAAGGAGGGGGTGTGGAGACCCAGTACTTC
CASSEGGGVETQYF
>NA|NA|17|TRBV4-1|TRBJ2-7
TGCGCCAGCAGCCAAGACTATCCTAGCGCCAAATCCTACGAGCAGTACTTC
CASSQDYPSAKSYEQYF
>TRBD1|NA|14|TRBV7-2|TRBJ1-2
TGTGCCAGCAGCCCGCGACAGGGGAACTATGGCTACACCTTC
CASSPRQGNYGYTF
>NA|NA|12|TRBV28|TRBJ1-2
TGTGCCAGCAGTTTAGACGGGGTTGGCTACACCTTC
CASSLDGVGYTF
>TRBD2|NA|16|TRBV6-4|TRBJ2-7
TGTGCCAGCAGCCCTGACGGGGCTAGCGGGAGGTCCGAGCAGTACTTC
CASSPDGASGRSEQYF
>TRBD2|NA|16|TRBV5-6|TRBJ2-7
TGTGCCAGCAGCTACGGACTAGCGGATAACTCCTACGAGCAGTACTTC
CASSYGLADNSYEQYF
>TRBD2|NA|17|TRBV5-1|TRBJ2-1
TGCGCCAGCAGCAGGATGATGACTAGCCTCACCTACAATGAGCAGTTCTTC
CASSRMMTSLTYNEQFF
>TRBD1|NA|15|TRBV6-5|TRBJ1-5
TGTGCCAGCAGTTCCCATTCAGGGGGCGATCAGCCCCAGCATTTT
CASSSHSGGDQPQHF
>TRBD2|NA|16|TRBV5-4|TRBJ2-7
TGTGCCAGCAGCTCGAGCTCACTAGCGGAAACCTACGAGCAGTACTTC
CASSSSSLAETYEQYF
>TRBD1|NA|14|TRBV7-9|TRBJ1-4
TGTGCCAGCAGCCTAAACAGGGGGGACGAAAAACTGTTTTTT
CASSLNRGDEKLFF
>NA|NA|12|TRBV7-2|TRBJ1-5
TGTGCCAGCAGCTTAAGGGGTCAGCCCCAGCATTTT
CASSLRGQPQHF
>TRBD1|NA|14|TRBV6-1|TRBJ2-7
TGTGCCAGCAGTATCGGGACAGGGATCTACGAGCAGTACTTC
CASSIGTGIYEQYF
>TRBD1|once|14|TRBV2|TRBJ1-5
TGTGCCAGCAGTCGGGACAGCTTCAATCAGCCCCAGCATTTT
CASSRDSFNQPQHF
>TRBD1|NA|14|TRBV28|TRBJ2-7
TGTGCCAGCACAATGGGACAGGCTACCTACGAGCAGTACTTC
CASTMGQATYEQYF
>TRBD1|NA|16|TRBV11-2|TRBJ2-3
TGTGCCAGCAGCCATCGACAGGGGGGGAGCACAGATACGCAGTATTTT
CASSHRQGGSTDTQYF
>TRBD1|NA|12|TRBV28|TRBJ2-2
TGTGCCAGCGGTCAGGGGGCCGGGGAGCTGTTTTTT
CASGQGAGELFF
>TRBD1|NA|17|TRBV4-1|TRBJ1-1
TGCGCCAGCAGCCGATGGACAGGGACCGTAGGGAACACTGAAGCTTTCTTT
CASSRWTGTVGNTEAFF
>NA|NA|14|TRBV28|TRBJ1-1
TGTGCCAGCAGTTCGCCAGAGGTGAACACTGAAGCTTTCTTT
CASSSPEVNTEAFF
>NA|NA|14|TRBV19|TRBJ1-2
TGTGCCAGTAGAAGAACTGGGACCAACAATGGCTACACCTTC
CASRRTGTNNGYTF
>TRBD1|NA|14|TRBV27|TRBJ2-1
TGTGCCAGCAGTCCTGGGACAGGGGGCAATGAGCAGTTCTTC
CASSPGTGGNEQFF
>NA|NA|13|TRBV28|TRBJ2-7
TGTGCCAGCAGTTCTAAATGGGGCAGGAAGCAGTACTTC
CASSSKWGRKQYF
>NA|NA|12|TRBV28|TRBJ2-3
TGTGCCAGCAGTCTCTACACAGATACGCAGTATTTT
CASSLYTDTQYF
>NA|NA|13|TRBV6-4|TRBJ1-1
TGTGCCAGCGCCAGACATTTGAACACTGAAGCTTTCTTT
CASARHLNTEAFF
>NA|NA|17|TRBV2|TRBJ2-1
TGTGCCAGCAGACATTACCGGGACCCCGGGCTATACAATGAGCAGTTCTTC
CASRHYRDPGLYNEQFF
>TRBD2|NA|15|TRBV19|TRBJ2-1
TGTGCCAGTAGTAAAGCGGGAGGGTCCTACAATGAGCAGTTCTTC
CASSKAGGSYNEQFF
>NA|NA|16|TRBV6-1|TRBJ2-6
TGTGCCAGCAGTGAAGCGCCAGGGTCCGGGGCCAACGTCCTGACTTTC
CASSEAPGSGANVLTF
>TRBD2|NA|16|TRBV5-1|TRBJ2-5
TGCGCCAGCAGCTGGAATGGGCGCGGGGGGCAAGAGACCCAGTACTTC
CASSWNGRGGQETQYF
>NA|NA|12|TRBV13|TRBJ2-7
TGTGCCAGCAGCTTTTTACTGAACGAGCAGTACTTC
CASSFLLNEQYF